This TCR beta chain was recorded in a study of blood T cell repertoires in COVID-19. Study-level information: Researchers got acute and convalescent COVID-19 samples from the United States, Italy and Spain. T cells, B-cell-depleted T cells, or PBMCs supplied cDNA or gDNA.

Original analysis: Using reference gene primer amplification, nucleated cell counts were estimated. Some clones are missing from TCRdb's copy, which holds only in-frame ones; the method was immunoSEQ multiplex PCR. Clone size and V and J calls were adopted from that table, with D and trimming inferred from the DNA. The sample lists approximately 140,000 clones; around nine tenths were seen once. This CDR3 is built from 16 residues. Losses at the gene ends were 4 bases for V and 13 bases for J; bases not matched to a gene: 13. CDR1 and CDR2 (germline): SNHLY, FYNNEI. Input material: peripheral blood. The source is a woman in her fifties or sixties with acute or convalescent COVID-19. This chain joins TRBV2 and TRBJ1-6, with 10 nucleotides matching TRBD1. The CDR3, as DNA: TGTGCCAGCAGTGGTGAATCCGGGACAGGGGCGCCCCCCCTCCACTTT. Its protein product is CASSGESGTGAPPLHF. Full variable domain (remainder filled in from reference TRBV2 and TRBJ1-6): EPEVTQTPSHQVTQMGQEVILRCVPISNHLYFYWYRQILGQKVEFLVSFYNNEISEKSEIFDDQFSVERPDGSNFTLKIRSTKLEDSAMYFCASSGESGTGAPPLHFGNGTRLTVT.